The rows below give T cell receptor beta chains drawn from one sample of a study of blood T cells in healthy people across ages. TCRdb independently ran MiXCR on the 5' RACE reads; one entry per CDR3 protein. The sample shows some 1,800,000 distinct CDR3 sequences, 30% to 40% of them seen only once. Source material: blood. The source is a human donor in good health. Both conserved end residues are part of each CDR3. Each record gives: J gene, D gene, V gene, clone size, CDR3 protein, CDR3 DNA. A D gene is named only where the DNA matches it firmly. Some rows have no size entry. The others give once, few or many, or a class for an expanded clone.

J gene: TRBJ2-1; D gene: TRBD2; V gene: TRBV7-6; clone size: .; CDR3 protein: CASSFPSGGSEQFF; CDR3 DNA: TGTGCCAGCAGCTTCCCTAGCGGGGGGAGTGAGCAGTTCTTC
J gene: TRBJ1-5; D gene: TRBD1; V gene: TRBV12-3/TRBV12-4; clone size: few; CDR3 protein: CASSLSGTGVRQPQHF; CDR3 DNA: TGTGCCAGCAGTTTATCTGGTACAGGGGTACGTCAGCCCCAGCATTTT
J gene: TRBJ1-2; D gene: .; V gene: TRBV7-8; clone size: .; CDR3 protein: CASTHIGRRYGYTF; CDR3 DNA: TGTGCCAGCACACATATCGGGCGGAGATATGGCTACACCTTC
J gene: TRBJ1-2; D gene: .; V gene: TRBV4-2; clone size: few; CDR3 protein: CASSQGGEIKFNYGYTF; CDR3 DNA: TGTGCCAGCAGCCAAGGAGGGGAAATTAAATTCAACTATGGCTACACCTTC
J gene: TRBJ2-1; D gene: TRBD2; V gene: TRBV12-3/TRBV12-4; clone size: .; CDR3 protein: CASSFRLAGAGEQFF; CDR3 DNA: TGTGCCAGCAGTTTTCGACTAGCGGGGGCGGGGGAGCAGTTCTTC
J gene: TRBJ1-1; D gene: .; V gene: TRBV10-3; clone size: .; CDR3 protein: CAIRQQNTEAFF; CDR3 DNA: TGTGCCATCAGGCAACAGAACACTGAAGCTTTCTTT
J gene: TRBJ1-2; D gene: .; V gene: TRBV4-3; clone size: few; CDR3 protein: CASSQNRDSGYTF; CDR3 DNA: TGCGCCAGCAGCCAGAACCGGGACTCTGGCTACACCTTC
J gene: TRBJ1-2; D gene: .; V gene: TRBV29-1; clone size: .; CDR3 protein: CSVGTVSGLGAPYGYTF; CDR3 DNA: TGCAGCGTTGGCACGGTGTCGGGTCTCGGCGCTCCCTATGGCTACACCTTC
J gene: TRBJ2-7; D gene: .; V gene: TRBV7-2; clone size: many; CDR3 protein: CASSLGGGPYEQYF; CDR3 DNA: TGTGCCAGCAGCTTAGGGGGGGGGCCCTACGAGCAGTACTTC
J gene: TRBJ1-4; D gene: .; V gene: TRBV7-2; clone size: few; CDR3 protein: CASSTTTRNEKLFF; CDR3 DNA: TGTGCCAGCAGCACCACCACAAGAAATGAAAAACTGTTTTTT
J gene: TRBJ1-1; D gene: .; V gene: TRBV6-2/TRBV6-3; clone size: few; CDR3 protein: CASSYGHGEAFF; CDR3 DNA: TGTGCCAGCAGTTACGGACACGGGGAAGCTTTCTTT
J gene: TRBJ1-2; D gene: .; V gene: TRBV28; clone size: .; CDR3 protein: CASSSLAPGGSYTF; CDR3 DNA: TGTGCCAGCAGCTCTCTCGCCCCGGGGGGGAGCTACACCTTC
J gene: TRBJ2-7; D gene: TRBD1; V gene: TRBV29-1; clone size: few; CDR3 protein: CSVTGTGLIYEQYF; CDR3 DNA: TGCAGCGTTACCGGGACAGGCCTAATATACGAGCAGTACTTC
J gene: TRBJ1-2; D gene: .; V gene: TRBV10-3; clone size: .; CDR3 protein: CAISEKAAELYGYTF; CDR3 DNA: TGTGCCATCAGTGAGAAGGCGGCGGAACTTTATGGCTACACCTTC
J gene: TRBJ1-1; D gene: .; V gene: TRBV5-1; clone size: .; CDR3 protein: CASSLVAGQNTEAFF; CDR3 DNA: TGCGCCAGCAGCTTGGTAGCAGGTCAGAACACTGAAGCTTTCTTT
J gene: TRBJ2-3; D gene: TRBD1; V gene: TRBV10-3; clone size: .; CDR3 protein: CAITERGQGKDTQYF; CDR3 DNA: TGTGCCATCACCGAACGAGGACAGGGTAAAGATACGCAGTATTTT
J gene: TRBJ1-1; D gene: .; V gene: TRBV4-1; clone size: few; CDR3 protein: CASSQDASSFNTEAFF; CDR3 DNA: TGCGCCAGCAGCCAAGATGCTTCCAGCTTCAACACTGAAGCTTTCTTT
J gene: TRBJ1-2; D gene: .; V gene: TRBV4-1; clone size: .; CDR3 protein: CASSQDTASNYGYTF; CDR3 DNA: TGCGCCAGCAGCCAAGACACAGCTTCTAACTATGGCTACACCTTC
J gene: TRBJ2-1; D gene: TRBD1; V gene: TRBV13; clone size: few; CDR3 protein: CASSRRGQGRLDEQFF; CDR3 DNA: TGTGCCAGCAGCCGCAGGGGACAGGGAAGATTGGATGAGCAGTTCTTC
J gene: TRBJ2-1; D gene: .; V gene: TRBV7-2; clone size: many; CDR3 protein: CASSRRTNEQFF; CDR3 DNA: TGTGCCAGCAGCCGGCGGACCAATGAGCAGTTCTTC
J gene: TRBJ1-1; D gene: .; V gene: TRBV7-2; clone size: .; CDR3 protein: CASSPDRSGEAFF; CDR3 DNA: TGTGCCAGCAGCCCAGACAGGTCTGGGGAAGCTTTCTTT
J gene: TRBJ2-5; D gene: .; V gene: TRBV5-1; clone size: .; CDR3 protein: CASSPGIQYQETQYF; CDR3 DNA: TGCGCCAGCAGCCCCGGCATCCAGTACCAAGAGACCCAGTACTTC
J gene: TRBJ2-3; D gene: .; V gene: TRBV11-2; clone size: .; CDR3 protein: CASSLDNGAGTDTQYF; CDR3 DNA: TGTGCCAGCAGCTTAGACAATGGGGCAGGCACAGATACGCAGTATTTT
J gene: TRBJ2-7; D gene: .; V gene: TRBV6-2/TRBV6-3; clone size: few; CDR3 protein: CASTDRDPQPGEQYF; CDR3 DNA: TGTGCCAGCACCGACCGGGACCCTCAACCGGGGGAGCAGTACTTC
J gene: TRBJ2-1; D gene: TRBD2; V gene: TRBV29-1; clone size: .; CDR3 protein: CSVVPVAGGRNEQFF; CDR3 DNA: TGCAGCGTTGTTCCGGTTGCGGGGGGGCGCAATGAGCAGTTCTTC
J gene: TRBJ1-4; D gene: .; V gene: TRBV30; clone size: .; CDR3 protein: CAGGGEKLFF; CDR3 DNA: TGTGCCGGAGGGGGTGAAAAACTGTTTTTT
J gene: TRBJ1-2; D gene: TRBD1; V gene: TRBV5-1; clone size: many; CDR3 protein: CASSLEGQGYGYTF; CDR3 DNA: TGCGCCAGCAGCTTGGAGGGACAGGGGTATGGCTACACCTTC
J gene: TRBJ2-7; D gene: .; V gene: TRBV7-2; clone size: .; CDR3 protein: CASSPMLDIYEQYF; CDR3 DNA: TGTGCCAGCAGCCCCATGTTGGATATCTACGAGCAGTACTTC
J gene: TRBJ2-7; D gene: TRBD2; V gene: TRBV20-1; clone size: few; CDR3 protein: CSAQRGLYEQYF; CDR3 DNA: TGCAGTGCACAGCGGGGGTTGTACGAGCAGTACTTC
J gene: TRBJ2-7; D gene: .; V gene: TRBV20-1; clone size: few; CDR3 protein: CSAPDGGYEQYF; CDR3 DNA: TGCAGTGCACCCGACGGGGGCTACGAGCAGTACTTC
J gene: TRBJ1-4; D gene: TRBD1; V gene: TRBV9; clone size: once; CDR3 protein: CASSLRGQGGTNEKLFF; CDR3 DNA: TGTGCCAGCAGCCTGAGGGGACAGGGCGGAACTAATGAAAAACTGTTTTTT
J gene: TRBJ1-2; D gene: .; V gene: TRBV7-2; clone size: .; CDR3 protein: CASSLEPRAVGYTF; CDR3 DNA: TGTGCCAGCAGCTTAGAACCCCGGGCAGTAGGCTACACCTTC
J gene: TRBJ2-7; D gene: .; V gene: TRBV7-8; clone size: .; CDR3 protein: CASSFQESSYEQYF; CDR3 DNA: TGTGCCAGCAGCTTCCAGGAGTCCTCCTACGAGCAGTACTTC
J gene: TRBJ2-7; D gene: TRBD2; V gene: TRBV28; clone size: .; CDR3 protein: CASSFLTSGDPYEQYF; CDR3 DNA: TGTGCCAGCAGTTTCCTGACTAGCGGGGATCCCTACGAGCAGTACTTC
J gene: TRBJ2-1; D gene: TRBD1; V gene: TRBV18; clone size: .; CDR3 protein: CASSPPGTGKGTQFF; CDR3 DNA: TGTGCCAGCTCACCACCTGGGACAGGGAAAGGGACCCAGTTCTTC
J gene: TRBJ2-2; D gene: .; V gene: TRBV6-2/TRBV6-3; clone size: .; CDR3 protein: CASRMVEPANTGELFF; CDR3 DNA: TGTGCCAGCAGAATGGTTGAACCTGCGAACACCGGGGAGCTGTTTTTT
J gene: TRBJ1-6; D gene: TRBD1; V gene: TRBV6-1; clone size: .; CDR3 protein: CASSERGATGYRSPLHF; CDR3 DNA: TGTGCCAGCAGTGAAAGGGGGGCGACAGGGTATAGATCACCCCTCCACTTT
J gene: TRBJ1-2; D gene: TRBD1; V gene: TRBV12-3/TRBV12-4; clone size: .; CDR3 protein: CASRQGQGSNYGYTF; CDR3 DNA: TGTGCCAGCAGGCAAGGACAGGGGTCAAACTATGGCTACACCTTC
J gene: TRBJ2-7; D gene: TRBD1; V gene: TRBV29-1; clone size: many; CDR3 protein: CSVEDPGTGNEQYF; CDR3 DNA: TGCAGCGTTGAAGACCCCGGGACAGGTAACGAGCAGTACTTC
J gene: TRBJ2-3; D gene: TRBD1; V gene: TRBV27; clone size: .; CDR3 protein: CASSLAGGPGTQYF; CDR3 DNA: TGTGCCAGCAGTTTAGCAGGGGGCCCTGGTACGCAGTATTTT
J gene: TRBJ2-1; D gene: .; V gene: TRBV28; clone size: .; CDR3 protein: CASRENEQFF; CDR3 DNA: TGTGCCAGCAGGGAGAATGAGCAGTTCTTC
J gene: TRBJ2-7; D gene: .; V gene: TRBV6-2/TRBV6-3; clone size: .; CDR3 protein: CASSYSTYYEQYF; CDR3 DNA: TGTGCCAGCAGTTACTCAACCTACTACGAGCAGTACTTC
J gene: TRBJ2-7; D gene: TRBD1; V gene: TRBV10-3; clone size: .; CDR3 protein: CATGTGGKEQYF; CDR3 DNA: TGTGCCACCGGGACAGGGGGCAAGGAGCAGTACTTC
J gene: TRBJ1-2; D gene: TRBD1; V gene: TRBV20-1; clone size: .; CDR3 protein: CSASEHRGPYGYTF; CDR3 DNA: TGCAGTGCTAGCGAACACAGGGGCCCCTATGGCTACACCTTC